Below, 17 T cell receptor beta chains from the same sample are listed, as sequenced in a study of Graves' ophthalmopathy and Graves' hyperthyroidism. Amplified material comprised TCR beta CDR3 regions derived from RNA transcripts. Second-round multiplex PCR came after first-round RT-PCR with HTBI primers. TCRdb reanalysed the multiplex PCR reads using MiXCR and keeps one entry per CDR3 protein. The sample has approximately 700,000 distinct CDR3 sequences, about 41% seen once. The sample consisted of peripheral blood. The receptor source for this set is an adult man with Graves' ophthalmopathy.

The chain has TRBV4-2 and TRBJ2-2; no firm D call. Per the germline V gene, CDR1 is LGHNA and CDR2 is YNFKEQ. The length of the CDR3 is 13 residues. The V gene lost 3 bases and the J gene lost 5 bases, with 7 bases spanning the gap. The CDR3 loop is CASSQGWTGELFF. The CDR3 DNA reads as TGTGCCAGCAGCCAGGGCTGGACCGGGGAGCTGTTTTTT.

The chain carries TRBV4-3 and TRBJ2-7; D remains ambiguous. V was cut by 8 bases and J by 0 bases, with 17 bases left in between. Germline loops: CDR1 LGHNA, CDR2 YSLEER. The CDR3 length is 15 residues. In DNA, the CDR3 is TGCGCCAGCGGCCTTCGGTACGAATTCTCCTACGAGCAGTACTTC. Protein product: CASGLRYEFSYEQYF.

This clonotype was observed at least ten times. The V gene is TRBV9, the J gene TRBJ1-4, with D uncertain. CDR3 size: 15 residues. The germline V gene encodes CDR1 SGDLS and CDR2 YYNGEE. V shed 0 bases and J shed 5 bases, with 11 bases lying between them. The CDR3 sequence: CASSVGVADNEKLFF. CDR3 nucleotides: TGTGCCAGCAGCGTAGGAGTGGCAGACAATGAAAAACTGTTTTTT. The whole variable domain, remainder taken from reference TRBV9 and TRBJ1-4, is DSGVTQTPKHLITATGQRVTLRCSPRSGDLSVYWYQQSLDQGLQFLIQYYNGEERAKGNILERFSAQQFPDLHSELNLSSLELGDSALYFCASSVGVADNEKLFFGSGTQLSVL.

Only a few counts were recorded for this clonotype. The genes are TRBV5-1 and TRBJ2-5; D is perhaps TRBD1 (6 bases). Looked up from germline, CDR1 is SGHRS and CDR2 is YFSETQ. The CDR3 covers 16 residues. V gave up 0 bases and J gave up 5 bases, with 17 bases separating them. This CDR3 reads CASSLGGRGNGETQYF. CDR3 in DNA: TGCGCCAGCAGCTTGGGTGGCAGGGGAAATGGGGAGACCCAGTACTTC.

Worth noting for this clonotype: A junction boundary mismatches the germline segment, possibly from a read error. Written as DNA, the CDR3 is TGCGCCAGCAGCCAAGATTATGGGGTCCGTATTAATTCACCCCTCCACTTT. This sequence encodes CASSQDYGVRINSPLHF. V is TRBV25-1 and J is TRBJ1-6; the D is unclear. The germline V gene has CDR1 MGHDK and CDR2 SYGVNS. CDR3 length: 17 amino acids.

This chain uses TRBV10-3 with TRBJ1-1; 9 nucleotides line up with TRBD1. Germline lookup yields CDR1 ENHRY and CDR2 SYGVKD. The CDR3 is 15 residues long. V trimming: 3 bases; J trimming: 1 base; junction bases outside the gene matches: 3. CDR3 protein: CAISDSGQGNTEAFF. The CDR3 nucleotides are TGTGCCATCAGTGATTCGGGACAGGGGAACACTGAAGCTTTCTTT.

The chain combines TRBV7-9 with TRBJ2-5; a weak D match, TRBD1 (6 bases). CDR3 length equals 14 residues. The V and J ends lost 1 base and 9 bases respectively, with 15 bases between them. Germline assignment: CDR1 SEHNR and CDR2 FQNEAQ (reference sequence). CDR3 DNA sequence: TGTGCCAGCAGCTTAGGACAGGACGGTCAGCCCCAGTACTTC. Amino acid sequence: CASSLGQDGQPQYF. Drawing the rest from reference TRBV7-9 and TRBJ2-5, the complete variable domain is DTGVSQNPRHKITKRGQNVTFRCDPISEHNRLYWYRQTLGQGPEFLTYFQNEAQLEKSRLLSDRFSAERPKGSFSTLEIQRTEQGDSAMYLCASSLGQDGQPQYFGPGTRLLVL.

The V call is TRBV2, the J call TRBJ2-1; 8 nucleotides align to TRBD1. Germline V gene sequence: CDR1 SNHLY, CDR2 FYNNEI. Trimming took 11 bases from V and 8 from J; bases not matched to a gene: 23. The CDR3 is 17 amino acids. The CDR3 region is CASPGVSSGTGGDEQFF. CDR3 DNA sequence: TGTGCCTCTCCTGGGGTTTCCTCCGGGACAGGAGGCGATGAGCAGTTCTTC.

In its sample, this clonotype was seen many times. The chain's CDR3 is CASSVSAAGELFF. CDR3 DNA: TGTGCCAGCAGCGTTAGCGCCGCCGGGGAGCTGTTTTTT. The J gene is TRBJ2-2, the V gene TRBV9; a weak D match, TRBD2 (5 bases). The germline V and J ends were trimmed by 2 bases and 6 bases, with 8 bases remaining between them. This CDR3 is built from 13 residues. Per germline, CDR1 SGDLS and CDR2 YYNGEE.

This clonotype was counted at least ten times. V and J are TRBV19 and TRBJ2-7; D gene unclear. Germline V CDR1 and CDR2: LNHDA, SQIVND (reference sequence). V lost 3 bases, J lost 6 bases, and 12 bases lay in between. This CDR3 has 13 amino acids. The CDR3 DNA reads as TGTGCCAGTAGTATCGAGCGCGCGGCCGAGCAGTACTTC. Protein product: CASSIERAAEQYF.

The chain carries TRBV7-9 and TRBJ1-2; perhaps TRBD1 as D (5 bases). There are 13 residues in the CDR3. CDR1 SEHNR and CDR2 FQNEAQ come from the germline V gene (reference sequence). Trimming removed 6 bases from V and 7 bases from J, with 15 bases in between. The CDR3 nucleotides read TGTGCCAGCAGTGAAGGGGATGGGGGTGGCTACACCTTC. Translated, it gives CASSEGDGGGYTF.

The sample holds a few counts of this clonotype. This chain uses TRBV19 with TRBJ2-7; D is uncertain. The CDR3 has 12 amino acids. With 10 bases removed from V and 2 bases from J, the gap between germline ends came to 12 bases. In germline, CDR1 is LNHDA, CDR2 SQIVND (reference sequence). As DNA, the CDR3 is TGTGCCACAGGTACCGCCGCCTACGAGCAGTACTTC. Amino acid sequence: CATGTAAYEQYF.

This clonotype was seen only a few times. The rearrangement links TRBV4-3 to TRBJ1-1; perhaps TRBD1 as D (5 bases). CDR1 is LGHNA, CDR2 YSLEER, per germline. This CDR3 is built from 14 residues. V shed 2 bases and J shed 1 base, with 8 bases lying between them. The CDR3 DNA is TGCGCCAGCAGCCAAATAACAGGGAACACTGAAGCTTTCTTT. Translation gives CASSQITGNTEAFF.

This clonotype showed up just a few times. The rearrangement links TRBV5-4 to TRBJ2-2; D possibly corresponds to TRBD2 (6 bases). From germline, CDR1 is SGHNT and CDR2 YYREEE (reference sequence). The CDR3 contains 16 residues. The ends were cut back, 4 bases at V and 2 bases at J, with 15 bases in the middle. The CDR3 coding sequence is TGTGCCAGCAGCCAAGTCGGCGGGATCAACACCGGGGAGCTGTTTTTT. Protein sequence: CASSQVGGINTGELFF.

This clonotype was seen at least ten times. The V call is TRBV7-2, the J call TRBJ2-7, with 9 bases matching TRBD2. Unmatched junction bases numbered 6, after V lost 7 bases and J lost 2 bases. The CDR3 extends over 14 amino acids. Germline-derived CDR1 and CDR2 are SGHTA and FQGNSA. The CDR3 DNA reads TGTGCCAGCACCCCTAGCGGGACCGCCTACGAGCAGTACTTC. Translated: CASTPSGTAYEQYF.

Comments on this clonotype: This may arise from a read error, as a much more abundant clone is one base away. The V call is TRBV29-1, the J call TRBJ1-2; the D is unclear. The CDR3 loop spans 14 amino acids. Germline-derived CDR1 and CDR2 are SQVTM and ANQGSEA. DNA for the CDR3: TGCGGCGTCGAACCCCGAGGAGCGAACTATGGCTACACCTTC. Translating it yields CGVEPRGANYGYTF.

The sample holds many counts of this clonotype. The rearrangement links TRBV7-9 to TRBJ2-2; D is perhaps TRBD1 (6 bases). Trimming took off 6 bases at V and 3 bases at J, with 14 bases between the two ends. CDR1 is SEHNR, CDR2 FQNEAQ, per germline (reference sequence). This CDR3 is 15 amino acids long. The CDR3 sequence is CASRRDIDYTGELFF. The CDR3 DNA is TGTGCCAGCAGAAGGGACATAGATTACACCGGGGAGCTGTTTTTT. Together with reference TRBV7-9 and TRBJ2-2, the CDR3 gives the full variable domain: DTGVSQNPRHKITKRGQNVTFRCDPISEHNRLYWYRQTLGQGPEFLTYFQNEAQLEKSRLLSDRFSAERPKGSFSTLEIQRTEQGDSAMYLCASRRDIDYTGELFFGEGSRLTVL.